This record covers a single T cell receptor beta chain. Its matching antigen is unknown. The TCR beta cDNA libraries contained unique molecular identifiers. TCRdb re-analysed the PCR reads in MiXCR, keeping a single row per CDR3 protein. The sample holds roughly 580,000 distinct CDR3 sequences; roughly 40% are singletons and the top ten take more than 1.5%. This sample was taken from a study of post-analysis software for immune sequencing data. Points from the study as a whole: Elevated frequency relative to controls characterized roughly five TRBV segments in patients, TRBV5-6, TRBV5-1 and TRBV20-1 among them. Versus controls, multiple sclerosis patients showed significantly lower diversity (normalized Chao1).

This CDR3 is built from 16 residues. V shed 1 base and J shed 4 bases, with 16 bases lying between them. From germline, CDR1 is KGHSH and CDR2 LQKENI. The TCR sequence derives from a girl aged 10-17 years with multiple sclerosis. The rearrangement joins TRBV18 to TRBJ1-2; D is ambiguous. The sequencing input was blood. CDR3 coding DNA: TGTGCCAGCTCACCACGGGATTCAGGCGCCATCTATGGCTACACCTTC. Its translation: CASSPRDSGAIYGYTF.